This T cell receptor beta chain was retrieved from a study of T cell repertoires in cytomegalovirus infection. Study context: Shared public TCR beta signatures pointed to both CMV infection and a matching HLA type.

Whole-study findings and limits: Ex vivo responses were dominated by HLA-C-restricted CMV-specific TCR beta clonotypes.

About this clonotype itself: The antigen remains unidentified.

Via MiXCR, TCRdb re-called the reads, giving one row per CDR3 protein. The sample includes a few hundred thousand distinct CDR3 sequences, roughly 36% of them seen just once. CDR1 and CDR2 (germline): SGHTA, FQGNSA. The V end lost 3 bases, the J end lost 2 bases, and 10 bases lay between the germline ends. CDR3 length: 14 amino acids. Sample: cultured PBMCs, taken from culture after CMV antigen stimulation. This chain connects TRBV7-2 to TRBJ2-5; D may be TRBD2 (6 bases). The sequence came from a human donor in good health (CMV status not recorded). Some clones in this sample may be carry-over from other donors' samples. The CDR3 DNA reads as TGTGCCAGCAGCTTCCAGCGGGCACAAGAGACCCAGTACTTC. It codes for CASSFQRAQETQYF.